This TCR beta chain was observed in a study of T cell responses to AZD1222 COVID-19 vaccine. The study's findings and limits: Donor demographics were predominantly white British with a female majority; clonal diversity may be underestimated. Per reports, nearly half of all spike-specific TCRs target regions that are unmutated in variants.

Here immunoSEQ multiplex PCR was the method, and the copy in TCRdb shows in-frame clones only, minus some. Found here are some 71,000 clones, 89% of them singletons; the top ten hold over 25%. Second-dose groups at about 4 or about 12 weeks were pooled. Concerning this clone itself: No antigen is known for it.

Sequences were derived from peripheral blood, sampled 28 days after the second AZD1222 dose. The TCR originated in an adult who received the AZD1222 COVID-19 vaccine.

CDR3 in amino acids: CASRQGAAGNTIYF. In nucleotides, the CDR3 is TGTGCCAGCAGGCAGGGGGCGGCTGGAAACACCATATATTTT. V usage is TRBV9 and J usage is TRBJ1-3, with 8 bases that match TRBD1. Losses at the gene ends were 5 bases for V and 2 bases for J; bases not matched to a gene: 3. CDR1 and CDR2 (germline): SGDLS, YYNGEE. This CDR3 region has 14 residues. Complete variable domain (other parts from reference TRBV9 and TRBJ1-3): DSGVTQTPKHLITATGQRVTLRCSPRSGDLSVYWYQQSLDQGLQFLIQYYNGEERAKGNILERFSAQQFPDLHSELNLSSLELGDSALYFCASRQGAAGNTIYFGEGSWLTVV.